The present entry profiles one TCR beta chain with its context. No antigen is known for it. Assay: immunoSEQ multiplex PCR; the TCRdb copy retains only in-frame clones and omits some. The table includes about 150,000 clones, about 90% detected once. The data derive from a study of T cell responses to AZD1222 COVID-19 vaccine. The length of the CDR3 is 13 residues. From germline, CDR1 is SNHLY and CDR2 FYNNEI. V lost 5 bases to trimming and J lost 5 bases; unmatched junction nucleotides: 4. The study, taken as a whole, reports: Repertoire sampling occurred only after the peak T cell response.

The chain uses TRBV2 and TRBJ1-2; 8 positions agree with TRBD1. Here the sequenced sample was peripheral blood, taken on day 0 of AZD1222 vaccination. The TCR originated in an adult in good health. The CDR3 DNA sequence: TGTGCCAGCAGTTTGGACAGGGTTTATGGCTACACCTTC. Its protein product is CASSLDRVYGYTF.